These 17 T cell receptor beta chains originate from one sample sequenced in a study of T cell responses to AZD1222 COVID-19 vaccine. Produced via immunoSEQ multiplex PCR; TCRdb's table is partial and in-frame only. The sample consists of 85,000 to 130,000 clones, 90% of them appearing once. The material sequenced was peripheral blood, taken 28 days after the second AZD1222 dose. These receptors all stem from an adult who received the AZD1222 COVID-19 vaccine.

The rearrangement uses TRBV29-1 and TRBJ1-3, with 8 bases aligning to TRBD1. CDR3 size: 15 residues. In germline, CDR1 is SQVTM, CDR2 ANQGSEA. J lost 4 bases, V lost 4 bases, and 9 bases had no gene match. This CDR3 reads CSVVGQGAPGNTIYF. The CDR3 bases are TGCAGCGTTGTTGGTCAGGGGGCGCCCGGAAACACCATATATTTT.

This clone was seen a handful of times. The chain recombines TRBV14 with TRBJ1-2, with TRBD1 matching 7 bases. The CDR3 covers 15 residues. J gave up 1 base and V 4 bases, and 6 bases lay outside the gene matches. In germline, CDR1 is SGHDN, CDR2 FVKESK. In DNA form, the CDR3 reads TGTGCCAGCAGCCCACAGGGGCGATATAACTATGGCTACACCTTC. It translates to CASSPQGRYNYGYTF. The full variable domain, in which reference TRBV14 and TRBJ1-2 provide the parts outside the CDR3, is EAGVTQFPSHSVIEKGQTVTLRCDPISGHDNLYWYRRVMGKEIKFLLHFVKESKQDESGMPNNRFLAERTGGTYSTLKVQPAELEDSGVYFCASSPQGRYNYGYTFGSGTRLTVV.

This chain links TRBV14 with TRBJ2-3, with 7 bases lining up with TRBD2. Looked up from germline, CDR1 is SGHDN and CDR2 is FVKESK. The CDR3 length is 15 residues. V shed 4 bases, J shed 8 bases, and the junction held 12 bases outside the gene matches. CDR3 in amino acids: CASSRGGQGYGTQYF. The CDR3 nucleotides are TGTGCCAGCAGCCGCGGGGGTCAGGGTTACGGTACGCAGTATTTT. The full variable domain, completed using reference TRBV14 and TRBJ2-3, is EAGVTQFPSHSVIEKGQTVTLRCDPISGHDNLYWYRRVMGKEIKFLLHFVKESKQDESGMPNNRFLAERTGGTYSTLKVQPAELEDSGVYFCASSRGGQGYGTQYFGPGTRLTVL.

Turning to this clone: One junction end disagrees with the germline gene, perhaps due to a read error. V and J are TRBV7-2 and TRBJ2-2; TRBD2 agrees at 7 bases. This CDR3 contains 13 residues. Germline assignment: CDR1 SGHTA and CDR2 FQGNSA. The CDR3, as DNA: TGTGCCAGCAGCTTCATGGATACTAGCGAGGCCCTTTTT. Its protein is CASSFMDTSEALF. The full variable domain, rest sourced from reference TRBV7-2 and TRBJ2-2, is GAGVSQSPSNKVTEKGKDVELRCDPISGHTALYWYRQSLGQGLEFLIYFQGNSAPDKSGLPSDRFSAERTGGSVSTLTIQRTQQEDSAVYLCASSFMDTSEALFGEGSRLTVL.

The genes are TRBV27 and TRBJ2-1, with D possibly being TRBD1 (6 bases). The V end was cut by 5 bases, the J end by 5 bases, with 16 bases between. Germline V lookup: CDR1 MNHEY, CDR2 SMNVEV (reference sequence). The CDR3 has 15 residues. The CDR3 sequence is CASSNLGQTDNEQFF. For the CDR3, the DNA is TGTGCCAGCAGTAACCTCGGACAGACCGACAATGAGCAGTTCTTC.

The J gene is TRBJ2-5, the V gene TRBV7-8; D is perhaps TRBD2 (7 bases). The CDR3 extends over 14 amino acids. Trimming pared 4 bases from V and 4 bases from J, leaving 13 bases between. CDR1 and CDR2 (germline): SGHVS, FQNEAQ. This chain's CDR3 is CASSSWGGGETQYF. In DNA form, the CDR3 reads TGTGCCAGCAGCTCCTGGGGGGGCGGAGAGACCCAGTACTTC.

A few counts support this clone. CDR3 amino acids: CTSNAPRDYSNQPQHF. The CDR3 coding sequence is TGCACCAGCAACGCGCCCAGGGATTATAGCAATCAGCCCCAGCATTTT. The chain recombines TRBV1 with TRBJ1-5; the tabulated D call, TRBD1, remains unverified against the DNA. TRBV1 is a listed pseudogene. The length of the CDR3 is 16 residues.

The V call is TRBV6-5, the J call TRBJ1-2; D call uncertain. Looked up from germline, CDR1 is MNHEY and CDR2 is SVGAGI. Trimming cost V 2 bases and J 5 bases, with 12 bases left between them. The length of the CDR3 is 14 residues. CDR3 amino acids: CASSYTPADYGYTF. CDR3 nucleotide sequence: TGTGCCAGCAGTTACACCCCGGCGGATTATGGCTACACCTTC.

The chain carries TRBV18 and TRBJ2-7; D possibly corresponds to TRBD1 (6 bases). This CDR3 is 16 amino acids long. Deletions cut 0 bases from V and 1 base from J, with 13 bases between. CDR1 is KGHSH, CDR2 LQKENI, per germline. DNA for the CDR3: TGTGCCAGCTCACCACCGGGGCAGGGGATTTCCTACGAGCAGTACTTC. It specifies CASSPPGQGISYEQYF.

This clone was observed a single time. V is TRBV14 and J is TRBJ2-3, with unresolved D. CDR1 and CDR2 from the germline V gene are SGHDN and FVKESK. Trimming took off 4 bases at V and 4 bases at J, with 18 bases between the two ends. This CDR3 has 16 amino acids. CDR3 sequence reads: CASSPSEEPFADTQYF. For the CDR3, the DNA is TGTGCCAGCAGCCCAAGTGAGGAACCATTCGCAGATACGCAGTATTTT.

The V call is TRBV6-6, the J call TRBJ1-5; D gene unclear. The CDR3 consists of 14 residues. Trimming left V 8 bases short and J 2 bases short, with 13 bases between. CDR1 is MNHNY and CDR2 is SVGAGI in the germline V gene (reference sequence). The CDR3 nucleotides are TGTGCCAGCCGGAAGGAGGGTGGCAATCAGCCCCAGCATTTT. Translated, it gives CASRKEGGNQPQHF.

The V and J genes are TRBV9 and TRBJ2-1; 9 positions agree with TRBD2. There are 17 residues in the CDR3. After removal of 1 base from V and 0 bases from J, the junction contained 5 bases not matched to a gene. CDR1 is SGDLS, CDR2 YYNGEE, per germline. CDR3 nucleotides: TGTGCCAGCAGCGTAACTAGCGGGCGGCCCTCCTACAATGAGCAGTTCTTC. This translates into CASSVTSGRPSYNEQFF.

The chain is built from TRBV19 and TRBJ2-3; TRBD2 might be the D (5 bases). Germline-derived CDR1 and CDR2 are LNHDA and SQIVND (reference sequence). Trimming shortened V by 2 bases and J by 6 bases, and 15 bases separated the two germline ends. This CDR3 has 15 residues. CDR3 sequence: CASSILGQPGDTQYF. DNA for the CDR3: TGTGCCAGTAGTATATTAGGGCAGCCGGGGGATACGCAGTATTTT.

V is TRBV7-9 and J is TRBJ1-4; maybe TRBD1 (5 bases). Germline V gene data show CDR1 as SEHNR and CDR2 as FQNEAQ (reference sequence). The ends were cut back, 1 base at V and 8 bases at J, with 14 bases in the middle. The CDR3 has 15 amino acids. The chain's CDR3 is CASSLGRGAGEKLFF. The CDR3 coding sequence is TGTGCCAGCAGCTTAGGTAGGGGAGCAGGCGAAAAACTGTTTTTT.

V usage is TRBV27 and J usage is TRBJ2-1, with unresolved D. Trimming cost V 6 bases and J 12 bases, with 30 bases left between them. Germline loops: CDR1 MNHEY, CDR2 SMNVEV (reference sequence). The CDR3 runs 17 residues. This CDR3 reads CASRPHPPGPRAQLQFF. The DNA of the CDR3 is TGTGCCAGCAGGCCCCACCCCCCCGGGCCACGAGCCCAATTGCAGTTCTTC.

The chain has TRBV6-2 or TRBV6-3 and TRBJ2-7; D is unresolved. The CDR3 is 15 residues long. Trimming left V 0 bases short and J 1 base short, with 10 bases between. Germline V lookup: CDR1 MNHEY, CDR2 SVGEGT. CDR3 sequence reads: CASSYSGRRSYEQYF. CDR3 bases: TGTGCCAGCAGTTACTCAGGCAGGCGTTCCTACGAGCAGTACTTC.

This clone was found once. This rearrangement joins TRBV9 to TRBJ1-1, with no clear D. The CDR3 covers 16 residues. Per the germline V gene, CDR1 is SGDLS and CDR2 is YYNGEE. The V end lost 1 base, the J end lost 4 bases, and 17 bases lay between the germline ends. The CDR3 loop is CASSVMRDSGSTEAFF. CDR3 bases: TGTGCCAGCAGCGTAATGAGAGATTCTGGTAGCACTGAAGCTTTCTTT.